The entry that follows covers one T cell receptor (beta chain) sequence. These data are taken from a study of blood T cell repertoires in COVID-19. The table came from immunoSEQ multiplex PCR; TCRdb's copy has only in-frame clones and leaves some out. The sample carries some 200,000 clones, 80% to 90% recorded once. Germline V CDR1 and CDR2: SGHNT, YENEEA. The CDR3 is 15 amino acids. J gave up 3 bases and V 3 bases, and 4 bases lay outside the gene matches. J is TRBJ2-5 and V is TRBV11-3; 10 positions match TRBD1. The source is a woman between 18 and 29 years old who had recovered from COVID-19. Sequencing used peripheral blood. DNA of the CDR3: TGTGCCAGCAGCTTTGGACAGGGGGTTGAAGAGACCCAGTACTTC. Translated: CASSFGQGVEETQYF.